This TCR beta chain was sequenced in a study of blood T cell repertoires in COVID-19. Looking at the study overall: Sites across the United States, Italy and Spain contributed samples from acute and convalescent COVID-19. The cDNA or gDNA used as material had been derived from T cells, B-cell-depleted T cells, or PBMCs.

In the authors' methods: Amplification with reference gene primers provided the estimates of nucleated cell counts. Measured with immunoSEQ multiplex PCR; TCRdb has only the in-frame clones, and not every one. Clone size and V and J calls were adopted from that table, with D and trimming inferred from the DNA. Seen here are 300,000 or so clones, about nine tenths observed once, and the top ten hold 3.7%. V lost 3 bases and J lost 6, with 14 bases in between. The length of the CDR3 is 14 residues. The V gene's germline CDR1 is SGHTA and CDR2 FQGNSA. Sequencing was done on a sample of peripheral blood. The clonotype was recovered from a woman between 40 and 50 years old with acute or convalescent COVID-19. The chain couples TRBV7-2 to TRBJ1-2; D may be TRBD1 (6 bases). CDR3 nucleotides: TGTGCCAGCAGCTTTCGTGGGGGGGCCGATGGCTACACCTTC. It translates to CASSFRGGADGYTF.